This is a list of T cell receptor beta chains from one sample in a study of T-cell reconstitution after alpha-beta-depleted transplantation in children. In TCRdb, the PCR reads were re-called with MiXCR into one record per CDR3 protein. The sample contains approximately 400,000 distinct CDR3 sequences, roughly 10% of which appear only once. This material consisted of PBMCs from the stem cell graft donor, taken from the stem cell graft. These receptors all stem from a human donor who donated a stem cell graft to a child with acute myeloid leukemia. The conserved cysteine and the conserved F or W are not part of the CDR3 here.

CDR3,J,V
ASSLSEGMGTEAF,TRBJ1-1,TRBV5-1
SARWAGTYEQY,TRBJ2-7,TRBV20-1
SVEAEYEQY,TRBJ2-7,TRBV29-1
ASSEIASSYNEQF,TRBJ2-1,TRBV7-2
ASSPRQANTGELF,TRBJ2-2,TRBV5-1
SSDWTGAGNEQF,TRBJ2-1,TRBV29-1
SALGGAENIQY,TRBJ2-4,TRBV20-1
ASSSLTSTGGYEQY,TRBJ2-7,TRBV11-2
SVDGTGGRETQY,TRBJ2-5,TRBV29-1
ASSLGSKEQF,TRBJ2-1,TRBV7-9
SVEVGSSTDTQY,TRBJ2-3,TRBV29-1
ASSSTGWGNTIY,TRBJ1-3,TRBV7-2
ASRVAGGGDTQY,TRBJ2-3,TRBV6-1
ASRQGRVGGAGELF,TRBJ2-2,TRBV12-3/TRBV12-4
ASSWTSGGNEQF,TRBJ2-1,TRBV9
ASSYSYEGAKNIQY,TRBJ2-4,TRBV6-5
SAREGQGAFLNTQY,TRBJ2-3,TRBV20-1
ASSYTRLEEETQY,TRBJ2-5,TRBV6-5
ASSQVGGRGDTQY,TRBJ2-3,TRBV3-1
ASRDGGHNSPLH,TRBJ1-6,TRBV25-1
ASSVGMGEIYEQY,TRBJ2-7,TRBV9
ASSSSGTSSYEQY,TRBJ2-7,TRBV9
SALPLTGETQY,TRBJ2-5,TRBV20-1
ASSQGLGAPTYEQY,TRBJ2-7,TRBV4-3
ASSLRGDNNEQF,TRBJ2-1,TRBV5-4
ASSVGRGSSGGEQY,TRBJ2-7,TRBV9
AISPDSTNQPQH,TRBJ1-5,TRBV10-3
SARGLSGDITDTQY,TRBJ2-3,TRBV20-1
ASSPRQVSRWTEAF,TRBJ1-1,TRBV7-8
ASSARQGETEAF,TRBJ1-1,TRBV5-1
ASAWSLAGAYNEQF,TRBJ2-1,TRBV9
SGMGTGTYEQY,TRBJ2-7,TRBV29-1
ASSYAAGGTDTQY,TRBJ2-3,TRBV5-5
ASQLGLANEQF,TRBJ2-1,TRBV5-1
ASRSDLPSTDTQY,TRBJ2-3,TRBV5-6
ASSAKNIQY,TRBJ2-4,TRBV6-5
ASRQGFWDTGELF,TRBJ2-2,TRBV6-1
ASSLDRRSPLH,TRBJ1-6,TRBV11-3
SARALRTSGGWGEQF,TRBJ2-1,TRBV20-1
SASVDSNEQF,TRBJ2-1,TRBV20-1
ATNMRLAGFDTQY,TRBJ2-3,TRBV6-1
SARDQFWQF,TRBJ2-1,TRBV20-1
ASSLVPPSQF,TRBJ2-1,TRBV7-9
ASSGLVREKLF,TRBJ1-4,TRBV19
ASSPGRANVLT,TRBJ2-6,TRBV27
ASRTGYGYT,TRBJ1-2,TRBV25-1
ASSLEGGYTDTQY,TRBJ2-3,TRBV5-1
ASSLPSGSLETQY,TRBJ2-5,TRBV5-1
ASSFLARGGAETQY,TRBJ2-5,TRBV7-2
ATSRDRTSGPMGEQY,TRBJ2-7,TRBV15
ASSISGGAGDTQY,TRBJ2-3,TRBV11-2
ASTQGGNLYEQY,TRBJ2-7,TRBV6-1
SVVPANTGELF,TRBJ2-2,TRBV29-1